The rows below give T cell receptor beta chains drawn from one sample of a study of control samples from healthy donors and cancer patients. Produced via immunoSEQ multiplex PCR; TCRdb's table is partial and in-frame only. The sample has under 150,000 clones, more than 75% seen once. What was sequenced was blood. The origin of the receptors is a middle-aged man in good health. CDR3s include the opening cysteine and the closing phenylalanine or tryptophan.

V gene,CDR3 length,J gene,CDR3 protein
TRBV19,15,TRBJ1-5,CASSIQKGANQPQHF
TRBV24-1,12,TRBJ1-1,CATSTRGTEAFF
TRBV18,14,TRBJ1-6,CASYPGRGNSPLHF
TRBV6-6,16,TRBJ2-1,CASTGTSGGIGYEQFF
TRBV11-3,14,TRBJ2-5,CASSPRGGKETQYF
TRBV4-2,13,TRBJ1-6,CASSQELGSPLHF
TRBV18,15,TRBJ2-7,CASSLADREHYEQYF
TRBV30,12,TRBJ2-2,CAWKPVIGELFF
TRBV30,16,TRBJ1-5,CAWSVNTGGGNQPQHF
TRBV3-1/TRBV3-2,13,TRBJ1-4,CASSQRRGEKLFF
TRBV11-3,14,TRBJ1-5,CASSLGGYNQPQHF
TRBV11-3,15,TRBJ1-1,CASSSLHQSNTEAFF
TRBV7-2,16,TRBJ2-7,CASSSVTGVVEYEQYF
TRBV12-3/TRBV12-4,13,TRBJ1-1,CASIREPNTEAFF
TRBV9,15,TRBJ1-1,CASSVSPISNTEAFF
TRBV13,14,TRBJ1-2,CASSLSRSRYGYTF
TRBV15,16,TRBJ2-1,CATRREGGTPSPEQFF
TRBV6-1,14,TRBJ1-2,CASSEGIGKRGYTF
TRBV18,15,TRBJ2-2,CASSPDRGSVGELFF
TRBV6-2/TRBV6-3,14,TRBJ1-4,CASSDPSPSIKLFF
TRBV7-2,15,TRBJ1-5,CASSLSTRPGQPQHF
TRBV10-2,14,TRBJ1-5,CATGITGKTQPQHF
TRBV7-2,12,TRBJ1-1,CASSFTMTEAFF
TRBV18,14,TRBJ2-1,CASSPGTQGYEQFF
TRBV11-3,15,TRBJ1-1,CASSSQGQANTEAFF
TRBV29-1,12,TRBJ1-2,CSVGGQGRGYTF
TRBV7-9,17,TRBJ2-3,CASSLQTGLLSTDTQYF